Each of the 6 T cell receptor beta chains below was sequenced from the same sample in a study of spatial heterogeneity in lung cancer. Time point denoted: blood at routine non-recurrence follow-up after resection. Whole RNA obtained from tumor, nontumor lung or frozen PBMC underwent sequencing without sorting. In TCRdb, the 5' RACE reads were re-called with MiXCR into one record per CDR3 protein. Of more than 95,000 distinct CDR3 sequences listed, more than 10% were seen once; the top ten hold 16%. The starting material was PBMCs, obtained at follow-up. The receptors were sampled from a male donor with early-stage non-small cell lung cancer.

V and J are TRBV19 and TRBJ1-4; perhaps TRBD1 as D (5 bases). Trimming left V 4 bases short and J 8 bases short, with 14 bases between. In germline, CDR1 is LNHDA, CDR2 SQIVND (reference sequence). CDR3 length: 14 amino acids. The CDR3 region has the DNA TGTGCCAGTAGTACTCGACAGATCCAAGAAAAACTGTTTTTT. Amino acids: CASSTRQIQEKLFF.

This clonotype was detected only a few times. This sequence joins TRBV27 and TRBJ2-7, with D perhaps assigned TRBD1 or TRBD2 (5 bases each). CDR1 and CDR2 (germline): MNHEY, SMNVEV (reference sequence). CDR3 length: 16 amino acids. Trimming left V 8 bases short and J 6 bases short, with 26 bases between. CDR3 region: CASAYGAHAGLREQYF. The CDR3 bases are TGTGCCAGCGCGTACGGGGCCCACGCGGGTCTACGCGAGCAGTACTTC.

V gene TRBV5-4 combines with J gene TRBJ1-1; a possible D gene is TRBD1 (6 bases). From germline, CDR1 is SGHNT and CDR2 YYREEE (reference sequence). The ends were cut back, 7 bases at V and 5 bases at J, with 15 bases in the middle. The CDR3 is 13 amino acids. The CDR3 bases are TGTGCCAGCGGTACGCAGGGGCAAACTGAAGCTTTCTTT. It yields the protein CASGTQGQTEAFF.

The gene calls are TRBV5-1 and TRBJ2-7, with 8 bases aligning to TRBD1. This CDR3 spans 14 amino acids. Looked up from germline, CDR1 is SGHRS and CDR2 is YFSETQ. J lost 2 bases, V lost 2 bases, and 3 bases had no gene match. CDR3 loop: CASSLYRGTYEQYF. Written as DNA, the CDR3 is TGCGCCAGCAGCTTATACAGGGGGACCTACGAGCAGTACTTC.

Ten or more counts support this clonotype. CDR3 bases: TGTGCCAGCAGTCTGGCGGGACAGCTCATGAACACTGAAGCTTTCTTT. Translated: CASSLAGQLMNTEAFF. The chain uses TRBV12-3 or TRBV12-4 and TRBJ1-1, with 7 bases that match TRBD1. The V segment lost 5 bases and the J segment 0 bases; nucleotides outside the gene matches: 9. The CDR3 runs to 16 residues.

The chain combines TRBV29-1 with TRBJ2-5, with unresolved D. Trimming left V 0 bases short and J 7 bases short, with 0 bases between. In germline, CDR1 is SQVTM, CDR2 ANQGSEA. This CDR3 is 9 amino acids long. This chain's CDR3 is CSVEETQYF. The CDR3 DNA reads TGCAGCGTTGAAGAGACCCAGTACTTC. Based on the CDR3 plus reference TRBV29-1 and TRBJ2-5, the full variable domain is SAVISQKPSRDICQRGTSLTIQCQVDSQVTMMFWYRQQPGQSLTLIATANQGSEATYESGFVIDKFPISRPNLTFSTLTVSNMSPEDSSIYLCSVEETQYFGPGTRLLVL.